These 3 T cell receptor beta chains share one sample of origin, sequenced in a study of T cells after yellow fever vaccination. TCRdb reprocessed the 5' RACE reads with MiXCR, giving one entry per CDR3 protein. The sample consists of 250,000 to 400,000 distinct CDR3 sequences, roughly 4% of them appearing once. The material sequenced was PBMCs, taken 5 days after the yellow fever booster vaccination. These receptors all come from a man between 18 and 35 years old who received the YFV17D yellow fever vaccine.

This clonotype occurred many times. The gene calls are TRBV20-1 and TRBJ1-1; TRBD1 agrees at 9 bases. The CDR3 loop spans 14 amino acids. CDR1 is DFQATT and CDR2 is SNEGSKA in the germline V gene (reference sequence). The V segment lost 0 bases and the J segment 8 bases; nucleotides outside the gene matches: 7. The CDR3 sequence: CSAREGGTGTEAFF. As DNA, the CDR3 is TGCAGTGCTAGAGAAGGGGGGACAGGGACGGAAGCTTTCTTT.

A few counts support this clonotype. The genes are TRBV2 and TRBJ2-1; 10 bases align to TRBD2. This CDR3 contains 14 residues. The junction had 3 bases not matched to a gene; V was cut back by 6 bases and J by 4 bases. The germline V gene encodes CDR1 SNHLY and CDR2 FYNNEI. DNA for the CDR3: TGTGCCAGCAGGCGGACTAGCGGTTACAATGAGCAGTTCTTC. It specifies CASRRTSGYNEQFF. Full variable domain (missing parts from reference TRBV2 and TRBJ2-1): EPEVTQTPSHQVTQMGQEVILRCVPISNHLYFYWYRQILGQKVEFLVSFYNNEISEKSEIFDDQFSVERPDGSNFTLKIRSTKLEDSAMYFCASRRTSGYNEQFFGPGTRLTVL.

There are many counts of this clonotype. This chain joins TRBV5-1 and TRBJ2-7; D may be TRBD2 (6 bases). Trimming cost V 4 bases and J 0 bases, with 14 bases left between them. Germline-derived CDR1 and CDR2 are SGHRS and YFSETQ. The CDR3 is made up of 15 amino acids. The CDR3 loop is CASSDGTASSYEQYF. The CDR3 DNA is TGCGCCAGCAGCGATGGGACTGCTAGCTCCTACGAGCAGTACTTC.